One sample yielded the 29 T cell receptor beta chains listed below, sequenced in a study of response to subunit inactivated influenza vaccine. TCRdb recomputed calls from the RT-PCR reads with MiXCR, one row per CDR3 protein. The table lists about 480,000 distinct CDR3 sequences, 10% to 15% of them singletons. The sequenced sample was PBMCs from blood, obtained roughly 46 days after vaccination. The origin of the receptors is a man in his fifties or sixties who received an inactivated influenza vaccine.

This chain uses TRBV12-3 or TRBV12-4 with TRBJ2-7; no firm D call. Between the trimmed V and J ends, which lost 8 bases and 5 bases, there was a span of 13 bases. CDR3 length equals 12 residues. The chain's CDR3 is CASRTEDDEQYF. DNA of the CDR3: TGTGCCAGCCGAACAGAGGACGACGAGCAGTACTTC.

The rearrangement links TRBV4-2 to TRBJ1-4, with TRBD1 matching over 9 bases. The CDR3 loop spans 15 amino acids. CDR1 and CDR2 from the germline V gene are LGHNA and YNFKEQ. V dropped 4 bases and J dropped 7; count of bases not matched to a gene: 7. Written as DNA, the CDR3 is TGTGCCAGCAGCCGTCAAGCGGACAGGGGTGAAAAACTGTTTTTT. Translating gives CASSRQADRGEKLFF.

This clonotype occurred a few times. The CDR3 nucleotides are TGTGCCAGCAGCTTTCCAAGCGGGAGGGCCGATAATGAGCAGTTCTTC. As protein: CASSFPSGRADNEQFF. V usage is TRBV5-4 and J usage is TRBJ2-1; 10 positions agree with TRBD2. From germline, CDR1 is SGHNT and CDR2 YYREEE (reference sequence). The CDR3 runs 16 residues. Trimming removed 2 bases from V and 7 bases from J; junction bases left unmatched: 9.

The chain carries TRBV11-2 and TRBJ2-2; no clear D. This CDR3 has 16 amino acids. CDR1 SGHAT and CDR2 FQNNGV come from the germline V gene. The V and J ends lost 5 bases and 0 bases respectively, with 13 bases between them. The DNA of the CDR3 is TGTGCCAGCAGCGACCACCAGACTGCGAACACCGGGGAGCTGTTTTTT. Protein product: CASSDHQTANTGELFF.

Many counts were recorded for this clonotype. The chain joins TRBV20-1 to TRBJ2-3; tentative D call: TRBD2 (5 bases). Trimming cost V 3 bases and J 2 bases, with 12 bases left between them. The CDR3 is 14 residues long. Germline values: CDR1 DFQATT, CDR2 SNEGSKA (reference sequence). CDR3 residues: CSASFRGFTDTQYF. DNA for the CDR3: TGCAGTGCTAGTTTCCGCGGGTTCACAGATACGCAGTATTTT.

The rearrangement joins TRBV29-1 to TRBJ2-5; TRBD2 agrees at 7 bases. From germline, CDR1 is SQVTM and CDR2 ANQGSEA. The CDR3 runs to 14 residues. V lost 2 bases and J lost 5; bases outside the gene matches: 8. The CDR3 here is CSVEFRLAAETQYF. As DNA, the CDR3 is TGCAGCGTTGAATTTCGGCTAGCGGCGGAGACCCAGTACTTC.

This chain links TRBV5-1 with TRBJ2-5, with 8 bases lining up with TRBD1. V lost 5 bases, J lost 5 bases, and 14 bases stayed unmatched. Germline V gene sequence: CDR1 SGHRS, CDR2 YFSETQ. The CDR3 extends over 16 amino acids. The CDR3 reads CASRGGQQGGLETQYF. CDR3 nucleotide sequence: TGCGCCAGCAGAGGGGGTCAACAGGGGGGCCTGGAGACCCAGTACTTC.

This clonotype was seen ten or more times. This sequence joins TRBV5-6 and TRBJ2-7; D uncertain. The CDR3 runs to 14 residues. Deletions cut 4 bases from V and 0 bases from J, with 11 bases between. Germline CDR1 and CDR2: SGHDT and YYEEEE. CDR3 DNA: TGTGCCAGCAGCCCCCTCCCAGGCTCCTACGAGCAGTACTTC. It translates to CASSPLPGSYEQYF.

There are a few counts of this clonotype. V usage is TRBV6-1 and J usage is TRBJ1-2; D is uncertain. This CDR3 contains 14 residues. V was trimmed by 6 bases and J by 6 bases, leaving 17 bases between them. The germline V gene encodes CDR1 MNHNS and CDR2 SASEGT. The CDR3 region has the DNA TGTGCCAGCAGACTAAGGTCCTTGAGTGATGGCTACACCTTC. Translated: CASRLRSLSDGYTF.

The J gene is TRBJ2-2, the V gene TRBV10-3; 8 positions agree with TRBD2. Losses at the gene ends were 4 bases for V and 6 bases for J; bases not matched to a gene: 10. Germline V gene data show CDR1 as ENHRY and CDR2 as SYGVKD. This CDR3 has 16 amino acids. CDR3 sequence reads: CAISAGAGGGAGELFF. The CDR3 nucleotides read TGTGCCATCAGTGCGGGGGCGGGAGGTGGTGCCGGGGAGCTGTTTTTT.

This clonotype was observed a handful of times. The chain carries TRBV7-9 and TRBJ2-3; D is tentatively TRBD1 or TRBD2 (5 bases each). Germline values: CDR1 SEHNR, CDR2 FQNEAQ (reference sequence). CDR3 length: 14 residues. V gave up 5 bases and J gave up 9 bases, with 18 bases separating them. CDR3 nucleotide sequence: TGTGCCAGCAGCGTGGACGGGGCGTACGGAACGCAGTATTTT. It encodes CASSVDGAYGTQYF.

The rearrangement joins TRBV20-1 to TRBJ2-7; 8 bases are shared with TRBD2. V lost 3 bases, J lost 5 bases, and 3 bases stayed unmatched. The CDR3 is 12 residues long. Germline loops: CDR1 DFQATT, CDR2 SNEGSKA (reference sequence). CDR3 residues: CSASGRGNEQYF. The DNA of the CDR3 is TGCAGTGCTAGCGGGAGGGGTAACGAGCAGTACTTC.

The chain couples TRBV29-1 to TRBJ2-7; 7 bases are shared with TRBD2. The CDR3 is 14 residues long. V shed 6 bases, J shed 3 bases, and the junction held 11 bases outside the gene matches. Germline V gives CDR1 SQVTM, CDR2 ANQGSEA. The CDR3 here is CSVTAGGGGYEQYF. CDR3 DNA sequence: TGCAGCGTGACGGCGGGCGGGGGTGGCTACGAGCAGTACTTC.

The chain has TRBV7-2 and TRBJ2-1, with TRBD1 identical over 8 bases. The trim removed 4 bases at V and 9 bases at J, leaving 8 bases unmatched. There are 14 residues in the CDR3. The germline CDR1 and CDR2 sequences are SGHTA and FQGNSA. CDR3 in amino acids: CASSSLPGGLEQFF. In DNA form, the CDR3 reads TGTGCCAGCAGCTCACTACCAGGGGGCCTTGAGCAGTTCTTC.

This clonotype has a count of ten or more. The chain employs TRBV4-1 and TRBJ2-3, with D perhaps TRBD2 (5 bases). Germline V CDR1 and CDR2: MGHRA, YSYEKL. The CDR3 is 15 amino acids. The V gene lost 0 bases and the J gene lost 5 bases, with 12 bases spanning the gap. CDR3 protein: CASSQEEGERDTQYF. CDR3 DNA sequence: TGCGCCAGCAGCCAAGAAGAGGGAGAAAGAGATACGCAGTATTTT.

The chain has TRBV7-6 and TRBJ2-1; D may be TRBD2 (6 bases). V shed 5 bases and J shed 4 bases, with 15 bases lying between them. The CDR3 totals 15 residues. Germline CDR1 and CDR2: SGHVS and FNYEAQ. DNA for the CDR3: TGTGCCAGCAGCCCCACTAGCAGCCGTTACAATGAGCAGTTCTTC. Translated: CASSPTSSRYNEQFF.

The V gene is TRBV12-3 or TRBV12-4, the J gene TRBJ1-5; tentatively, D is TRBD1 (6 bases). The CDR3 has 13 amino acids. V was cut by 8 bases and J by 2 bases, with 10 bases left in between. Here the CDR3 reads CASGQFRNQPQHF. The CDR3 DNA reads as TGTGCCAGCGGACAGTTTCGCAATCAGCCCCAGCATTTT.

This clonotype was seen repeatedly, ten times or more. The J gene is TRBJ1-2, the V gene TRBV20-1; 8 bases align to TRBD1. This CDR3 is 13 amino acids long. Germline V gene lookup returns CDR1 DFQATT and CDR2 SNEGSKA (reference sequence). Germline trimming cut 4 bases from V and 3 bases from J; bases unmatched to any gene: 4. This CDR3 is CSATDRGYYGYTF. In nucleotides, the CDR3 is TGCAGTGCTACCGACAGGGGATACTATGGCTACACCTTC.

The rearrangement joins TRBV28 to TRBJ1-2, with no clear D. V gave up 10 bases and J gave up 4 bases, with 16 bases separating them. Looked up from germline, CDR1 is MDHEN and CDR2 is SYDVKM. The CDR3 is 13 amino acids. The CDR3 reads CATGGGLVYGYTF. CDR3 nucleotide sequence: TGTGCCACTGGCGGAGGGCTGGTCTATGGCTACACCTTC.

The chain is built from TRBV27 and TRBJ2-7, with D perhaps matching TRBD1 (7 bases). There are 14 residues in the CDR3. Between the trimmed V and J ends, which lost 3 bases and 4 bases, there was a span of 13 bases. The germline CDR1 and CDR2 sequences are MNHEY and SMNVEV (reference sequence). CDR3 coding DNA: TGTGCCAGCAGTTTGGGCAGGGGGGTTTACGAGCAGTACTTC. Its protein product is CASSLGRGVYEQYF.

The chain couples TRBV5-6 to TRBJ2-1; D is ambiguous. The V gene lost 4 bases and the J gene lost 2 bases, with 10 bases spanning the gap. CDR1 SGHDT and CDR2 YYEEEE come from the germline V gene. The CDR3 extends over 14 amino acids. CDR3 protein: CASSVLDAYNEQFF. As DNA, the CDR3 is TGTGCCAGCAGCGTGCTGGACGCCTACAATGAGCAGTTCTTC.

This clonotype has a handful of counts. V gene TRBV5-1 combines with J gene TRBJ2-3, with a weak D call TRBD1 (6 bases). This CDR3 comprises 16 residues. Germline V gene lookup returns CDR1 SGHRS and CDR2 YFSETQ. V gave up 0 bases and J gave up 2 bases, with 13 bases separating them. The CDR3 DNA reads TGCGCCAGCAGCTTGGCAAGCAGGGGAATCACAGATACGCAGTATTTT. Translating gives CASSLASRGITDTQYF.

The chain employs TRBV27 and TRBJ2-7; D is perhaps TRBD1 (5 bases). Germline V gene lookup returns CDR1 MNHEY and CDR2 SMNVEV (reference sequence). V was pared by 5 bases and J by 3 bases, with 17 bases between. The CDR3 covers 15 residues. The DNA of the CDR3 is TGTGCCAGCAGTCCGAGGAACAGGACCTTCTACGAGCAGTACTTC. Its protein product is CASSPRNRTFYEQYF.

In this sample, this clonotype turned up a few times. The chain has TRBV15 and TRBJ2-4; D not resolved. The V end was cut by 1 base, the J end by 9 bases, with 4 bases between. Germline CDR1 is LNHNV and CDR2 is YYDKDF (reference sequence). The length of the CDR3 is 11 residues. The CDR3 spells CATSRGPIQYF. CDR3 sequence (DNA): TGTGCCACCAGCAGAGGGCCCATTCAGTACTTC.

This clonotype was counted a few times. The J gene is TRBJ2-2, the V gene TRBV28, with 12 positions matching TRBD1. In germline, CDR1 is MDHEN, CDR2 SYDVKM. This CDR3 region has 19 residues. J gave up 3 bases and V 3 bases, and 11 bases lay outside the gene matches. The CDR3: CASSFWDRGRSVDTGELFF. CDR3 DNA sequence: TGTGCCAGCAGTTTCTGGGACAGGGGGCGATCCGTTGACACCGGGGAGCTGTTTTTT.

In its sample, this clonotype was seen many times. This chain joins TRBV28 and TRBJ2-7; no reliable D call. Germline lookup yields CDR1 MDHEN and CDR2 SYDVKM. V lost 7 bases and J lost 3, with 7 bases in between. The CDR3 spans 11 residues. CDR3: CASTGYYEQYF. The CDR3 nucleotides read TGTGCCAGCACCGGCTACTACGAGCAGTACTTC.

The V call is TRBV6-2 or TRBV6-3, the J call TRBJ2-2; 7 positions match TRBD1. Trimming at V came to 6 bases and at J to 5 bases, leaving 6 bases not matched to a gene. Germline-derived CDR1 and CDR2 are MNHEY and SVGEGT. The CDR3 runs 14 residues. This chain's CDR3 is CASRRQGGTGELFF. The CDR3 DNA follows: TGTGCCAGCAGAAGACAGGGTGGTACCGGGGAGCTGTTTTTT.

This clonotype has just a few counts. The chain joins TRBV29-1 to TRBJ2-7; 13 bases agree with TRBD2. J was trimmed by 4 bases and V by 5 bases; bases with no gene match: 11. This CDR3 region has 16 residues. Germline V lookup: CDR1 SQVTM, CDR2 ANQGSEA. The CDR3 DNA is TGCAGCGTTACCGGACTAGCGGGAGAGGTTTGGTACGAGCAGTACTTC. Its protein is CSVTGLAGEVWYEQYF.

Ten or more counts support this clonotype. The V gene is TRBV27, the J gene TRBJ1-6, with a possible D match to TRBD1 (6 bases). The ends were cut back, 0 bases at V and 7 bases at J, with 13 bases in the middle. Germline CDR1 is MNHEY and CDR2 is SMNVEV (reference sequence). The CDR3 has 16 residues. CDR3 nucleotide sequence: TGTGCCAGCAGTTTATCATGGGGGCCAATCAATTCACCCCTCCACTTT. Translation: CASSLSWGPINSPLHF.